The 30 T cell receptor beta chains below all came from one sample that was sequenced in a study of shared clonotypes between healthy human individuals. Generated by immunoSEQ multiplex PCR, the TCRdb table keeps only in-frame clones and is missing some. The sample has some 650,000 clones; 95% to 98% are singletons. The sequenced sample was naive CD4+ T cells sorted from blood. The subset denotes: CD45RA+ positively selected. These receptors were taken from a woman aged 25 to 39 in good health.

The rearrangement links TRBV28 to TRBJ1-2; no clear D gene. V was pared by 1 base and J by 6 bases, with 9 bases between. CDR1 MDHEN and CDR2 SYDVKM come from the germline V gene. The CDR3 has 13 residues. The CDR3: CASSLSPRNGYTF. The CDR3 bases are TGTGCCAGCAGTTTATCTCCGAGGAATGGCTACACCTTC.

The rearrangement uses TRBV6-1 and TRBJ2-7, with TRBD1 identical over 7 bases. CDR3 length equals 15 residues. V dropped 4 bases and J dropped 4; count of bases not matched to a gene: 10. The germline gives CDR1 MNHNS, CDR2 SASEGT. The CDR3 nucleotides are TGTGCCAGCAGTGTCATGACAGGGTTATTGTACGAGCAGTACTTC. Translation gives CASSVMTGLLYEQYF.

The genes are TRBV27 and TRBJ1-2; D is possibly TRBD1 (6 bases). This CDR3 has 15 amino acids. Germline CDR1 reads MNHEY; CDR2 reads SMNVEV (reference sequence). Trimming shortened V by 5 bases and J by 0 bases, and 13 bases separated the two germline ends. The CDR3 loop reads CASSPTTGANYGYTF. Written as DNA, the CDR3 is TGTGCCAGCAGTCCCACGACAGGCGCTAACTATGGCTACACCTTC.

This chain links TRBV28 with TRBJ2-7; tentatively, D is TRBD2 (5 bases). Trimming removed 3 bases from V and 7 bases from J, with 16 bases in between. Germline V gene data show CDR1 as MDHEN and CDR2 as SYDVKM. The CDR3 has 14 residues. The CDR3 loop is CASSLRYGSNEQYF. The CDR3 DNA reads as TGTGCCAGCAGTTTGCGATATGGGAGTAATGAGCAGTACTTC.

The rearrangement uses TRBV10-3 and TRBJ2-3; tentatively, D is TRBD2 (6 bases). V was clipped by 2 bases and J by 2 bases, with 8 bases between them. The CDR3 contains 14 residues. Germline V CDR1 and CDR2: ENHRY, SYGVKD. DNA of the CDR3: TGTGCCATCAGTGAGCGGCGGGACACAGATACGCAGTATTTT. Translated, it gives CAISERRDTDTQYF.

This chain joins TRBV6-5 and TRBJ2-1; a possible D gene is TRBD2 (6 bases). V was pared by 8 bases and J by 10 bases, with 18 bases between. Germline V CDR1 and CDR2: MNHEY, SVGAGI. The CDR3 sequence is 13 residues long. In nucleotides, the CDR3 is TGTGCCAGCTCCCCCATGGGGACTTGGGAGCAGTTCTTC. This sequence encodes CASSPMGTWEQFF.

The gene calls are TRBV6-6 and TRBJ1-2; 9 bases fit TRBD1. J was trimmed by 2 bases and V by 5 bases; bases with no gene match: 3. CDR1 and CDR2 (germline): MNHNY, SVGAGI (reference sequence). This CDR3 is 14 amino acids long. CDR3 protein: CASSVGQGNYGYTF. The DNA of the CDR3 is TGTGCCAGCAGTGTCGGACAGGGGAACTATGGCTACACCTTC.

The chain uses TRBV28 and TRBJ2-5; D remains ambiguous. The CDR3 sequence is 14 residues long. CDR1 is MDHEN and CDR2 is SYDVKM in the germline V gene. V gave up 8 bases and J gave up 0 bases, with 13 bases separating them. The CDR3: CASARNHYQETQYF. The CDR3 nucleotides are TGTGCCAGCGCCCGAAACCATTACCAAGAGACCCAGTACTTC. Full variable domain (outside the CDR3, taken from reference TRBV28 and TRBJ2-5): DVKVTQSSRYLVKRTGEKVFLECVQDMDHENMFWYRQDPGLGLRLIYFSYDVKMKEKGDIPEGYSVSREKKERFSLILESASTNQTSMYLCASARNHYQETQYFGPGTRLLVL.

The chain recombines TRBV6-1 with TRBJ1-2; TRBD1 matches 8 bases. This CDR3 comprises 13 residues. The V segment lost 6 bases and the J segment 4 bases; nucleotides outside the gene matches: 4. The V gene's germline CDR1 is MNHNS and CDR2 SASEGT. The CDR3 spells CASSTGTGYGYTF. CDR3 DNA sequence: TGTGCCAGCAGCACCGGGACAGGCTATGGCTACACCTTC.

V is TRBV28 and J is TRBJ1-5; no reliable D call. Trimming removed 2 bases at V and 12 bases at J, with 11 bases between. The V gene's germline CDR1 is MDHEN and CDR2 SYDVKM. The CDR3 runs to 12 residues. This chain's CDR3 is CASSLPAMGQHF. CDR3 nucleotides: TGTGCCAGCAGTTTACCCGCTATGGGCCAGCATTTT.

This clone showed up just once. The chain couples TRBV5-1 to TRBJ2-5; 9 positions agree with TRBD2. There are 15 residues in the CDR3. V was pared by 5 bases and J by 2 bases, with 7 bases of the junction left unmatched. Germline V gene lookup returns CDR1 SGHRS and CDR2 YFSETQ. CDR3 DNA sequence: TGCGCCAGCAGGCACGGACTAGCGAATCAAGAGACCCAGTACTTC. Protein: CASRHGLANQETQYF.

V and J are TRBV6-5 and TRBJ2-2, with 7 bases lining up with TRBD1. The germline CDR1 and CDR2 sequences are MNHEY and SVGAGI. The CDR3 sequence is 13 residues long. V shed 4 bases, J shed 5 bases, and the junction held 1 base outside the gene matches. CDR3: CASSSGGTGELFF. The CDR3 DNA sequence: TGTGCCAGCAGTTCAGGGGGAACCGGGGAGCTGTTTTTT.

The V call is TRBV23-1, the J call TRBJ1-5; the D is unclear. TRBV23-1 falls under the ORF class, with uncertain function. The CDR3 is made up of 10 amino acids. V was shortened by 9 bases and J by 6 bases, with 6 bases between the two germline ends. CDR3 region: CARRAQPQHF. CDR3 DNA sequence: TGCGCCAGAAGGGCTCAGCCCCAGCATTTT.

The chain joins TRBV4-1 to TRBJ1-1; D is unresolved. V shed 0 bases and J shed 0 bases, with 8 bases lying between them. Germline CDR1 and CDR2: MGHRA and YSYEKL. The CDR3 covers 15 residues. The CDR3 sequence is CASSQDWGVNTEAFF. In nucleotides, the CDR3 is TGCGCCAGCAGCCAAGATTGGGGAGTGAACACTGAAGCTTTCTTT.

This sequence joins TRBV28 and TRBJ1-5, with 8 bases aligning to TRBD1. Germline V gene data show CDR1 as MDHEN and CDR2 as SYDVKM. CDR3 length equals 19 residues. V lost 3 bases, J lost 0 bases, and 13 bases stayed unmatched. For the CDR3, the DNA is TGTGCCAGCAGTTTTGTAAAGGCAGGGGGCGTCTATAGCAATCAGCCCCAGCATTTT. Translated: CASSFVKAGGVYSNQPQHF.

This chain joins TRBV10-1 and TRBJ2-3, with D tentatively TRBD2 (5 bases). The V gene's germline CDR1 is WNHNN and CDR2 SYGVQD (reference sequence). The CDR3 is made up of 14 amino acids. Trimming took 0 bases from V and 7 from J, leaving 11 bases between them. CDR3 region: CASSESVTSNTQYF. CDR3 nucleotide sequence: TGCGCCAGCAGTGAGTCGGTTACTAGTAATACGCAGTATTTT.

The chain carries TRBV4-1 and TRBJ1-2, with D perhaps TRBD1 (5 bases). The germline CDR1 and CDR2 sequences are MGHRA and YSYEKL. CDR3 length: 16 amino acids. Trimming shortened V by 0 bases and J by 5 bases, and 16 bases separated the two germline ends. The CDR3: CASSQDLLGVGYGYTF. DNA for the CDR3: TGCGCCAGCAGCCAAGATCTTCTGGGGGTAGGTTATGGCTACACCTTC.

The chain combines TRBV7-2 with TRBJ2-7, with D perhaps TRBD1 or TRBD2 (5 bases each). Germline CDR1 is SGHTA and CDR2 is FQGNSA. The CDR3 has 14 amino acids. V was clipped by 5 bases and J by 9 bases, with 20 bases between them. This CDR3 is CASSQGPTPTGQYF. The CDR3 DNA sequence: TGTGCCAGCAGCCAGGGACCCACTCCTACGGGGCAGTACTTC.

The chain employs TRBV27 and TRBJ1-2; D remains unclear. The CDR3 sequence is 14 residues long. Trimming left V 1 base short and J 7 bases short, with 13 bases between. Germline-derived CDR1 and CDR2 are MNHEY and SMNVEV (reference sequence). The CDR3, as DNA: TGTGCCAGCAGTTTATTTGGCAGCTCTCTTGGCTACACCTTC. It is translated as CASSLFGSSLGYTF.

This chain joins TRBV7-9 and TRBJ2-1; 9 bases align to TRBD2. Germline V gene sequence: CDR1 SEHNR, CDR2 FQNEAQ (reference sequence). The CDR3 runs 16 residues. Trimming removed 2 bases from V and 2 bases from J; junction bases left unmatched: 4. CDR3 loop: CASSLNSGRTYNEQFF. The CDR3, as DNA: TGTGCCAGCAGCTTAAATAGCGGGAGAACCTACAATGAGCAGTTCTTC.

V is TRBV7-8 and J is TRBJ1-2, with TRBD1 as a possible D gene (6 bases). Germline V gene lookup returns CDR1 SGHVS and CDR2 FQNEAQ. This CDR3 has 14 amino acids. V was cut by 5 bases and J by 4 bases, with 14 bases left in between. The CDR3 nucleotides read TGTGCCAGCAGCCCACAGGGAATCGGCTATGGCTACACCTTC. Translation gives CASSPQGIGYGYTF. The full variable domain, its missing parts supplied by reference TRBV7-8 and TRBJ1-2, is GAGVSQSPRYKVAKRGQDVALRCDPISGHVSLFWYQQALGQGPEFLTYFQNEAQLDKSGLPSDRFFAERPEGSVSTLKIQRTQQEDSAVYLCASSPQGIGYGYTFGSGTRLTVV.

J is TRBJ1-5 and V is TRBV28; D remains unclear. This CDR3 comprises 12 residues. Germline assignment: CDR1 MDHEN and CDR2 SYDVKM. The ends were cut back, 7 bases at V and 7 bases at J, with 11 bases in the middle. CDR3 sequence (DNA): TGTGCCAGCACCTTCTACAACCAGCCCCAGCATTTT. This codes for CASTFYNQPQHF.

V usage is TRBV28 and J usage is TRBJ1-4, with TRBD1 identical over 7 bases. The CDR3 contains 14 residues. The junction had 4 bases not matched to a gene; V was cut back by 5 bases and J by 4 bases. CDR1 is MDHEN, CDR2 SYDVKM, per germline. CDR3 DNA sequence: TGTGCCAGCAGTAACAGGGGCCTTAATGAAAAACTGTTTTTT. Translation: CASSNRGLNEKLFF.

This chain's CDR3 is CASKDRGTNTQYF. The DNA of the CDR3 is TGTGCCAGCAAGGACAGGGGGACGAATACGCAGTATTTT. The chain couples TRBV2 to TRBJ2-3, with 10 nucleotides matching TRBD1. Germline V gene data show CDR1 as SNHLY and CDR2 as FYNNEI. J lost 7 bases, V lost 7 bases, and 5 bases had no gene match. The CDR3 is 13 amino acids. Together with reference TRBV2 and TRBJ2-3, the CDR3 gives the full variable domain: EPEVTQTPSHQVTQMGQEVILRCVPISNHLYFYWYRQILGQKVEFLVSFYNNEISEKSEIFDDQFSVERPDGSNFTLKIRSTKLEDSAMYFCASKDRGTNTQYFGPGTRLTVL.

The gene calls are TRBV2 and TRBJ2-7; no reliable D call. V was shortened by 7 bases and J by 4 bases, with 14 bases between the two germline ends. This CDR3 contains 13 residues. CDR1 and CDR2 from the germline V gene are SNHLY and FYNNEI. CDR3 sequence: CASTPYEAYEQYF. The CDR3, as DNA: TGTGCCAGCACCCCCTATGAAGCGTACGAGCAGTACTTC.

This sequence joins TRBV11-2 and TRBJ2-2; the D is unclear. V lost 4 bases, J lost 4 bases, and 13 bases lay in between. The germline CDR1 and CDR2 sequences are SGHAT and FQNNGV. This CDR3 is built from 15 residues. The DNA of the CDR3 is TGTGCCAGCAGCTCCTCTCCACAGACCACCGGGGAGCTGTTTTTT. This codes for CASSSSPQTTGELFF. Full variable domain (rest looked up from reference TRBV11-2 and TRBJ2-2): EAGVAQSPRYKIIEKRQSVAFWCNPISGHATLYWYQQILGQGPKLLIQFQNNGVVDDSQLPKDRFSAERLKGVDSTLKIQPAKLEDSAVYLCASSSSPQTTGELFFGEGSRLTVL.

The CDR3, as DNA: TGTGCCAGCATCTCTATAGCGGGTACCGACAATGAGCAGTTCTTC. Translating gives CASISIAGTDNEQFF. V and J are TRBV5-6 and TRBJ2-1, with 7 bases that match TRBD2. Germline V gene lookup returns CDR1 SGHDT and CDR2 YYEEEE. The CDR3 has 15 residues. V dropped 6 bases and J dropped 5; count of bases not matched to a gene: 11.

The rearrangement links TRBV28 to TRBJ1-2, with 8 positions matching TRBD1. Germline V gene lookup returns CDR1 MDHEN and CDR2 SYDVKM. After removal of 5 bases from V and 8 bases from J, the junction contained 16 bases not matched to a gene. The CDR3 spans 16 residues. The CDR3, as DNA: TGTGCCAGCAGTACCTTGGAGACAGGGGCTCGGAGGGGCTACACCTTC. As protein: CASSTLETGARRGYTF.

The gene calls are TRBV7-2 and TRBJ1-4; D is unresolved. Trimming pared 5 bases from V and 0 bases from J, leaving 13 bases between. The CDR3 has 16 amino acids. Germline CDR1 reads SGHTA; CDR2 reads FQGNSA. The CDR3 reads CASSKYLESTNEKLFF. As DNA, the CDR3 is TGTGCCAGCAGCAAGTACTTGGAATCAACTAATGAAAAACTGTTTTTT.

This clone was seen only once. The chain is built from TRBV2 and TRBJ2-7; no clear D. Trimming stripped 0 bases from V and 5 bases from J, with 11 bases between. Germline loops: CDR1 SNHLY, CDR2 FYNNEI. The CDR3 has 14 amino acids. This chain's CDR3 is CASSEALLGHEQYF. For the CDR3, the DNA is TGTGCCAGCAGTGAAGCCTTATTAGGGCACGAGCAGTACTTC.